The entry below gives a single TCR beta chain sequence along with its context. Its antigen is still unknown. This entry comes from a study of T cell responses to AZD1222 COVID-19 vaccine. Overall study findings and caveats: Spike-specific TCR breadth rose after two AZD1222 doses, and depth rose as well.

The CDR3 length is 12 residues. The germline V gene encodes CDR1 SGDLS and CDR2 YYNGEE. The V gene lost 4 bases and the J gene lost 5 bases, with 9 bases spanning the gap. Clones were sequenced by immunoSEQ multiplex PCR, and TCRdb holds only the in-frame ones, with some missing. The table records approximately 150,000 clones, about 93% of them present only once. The sequences come from peripheral blood, collected on day 0 of AZD1222 vaccination. This TCR came from an adult in good health. V is TRBV9 and J is TRBJ1-1, with TRBD1 as a possible D gene (5 bases). The CDR3, as DNA: TGTGCCAGCAGCACCCCAGGGACTGAAGCTTTCTTT. Protein: CASSTPGTEAFF.